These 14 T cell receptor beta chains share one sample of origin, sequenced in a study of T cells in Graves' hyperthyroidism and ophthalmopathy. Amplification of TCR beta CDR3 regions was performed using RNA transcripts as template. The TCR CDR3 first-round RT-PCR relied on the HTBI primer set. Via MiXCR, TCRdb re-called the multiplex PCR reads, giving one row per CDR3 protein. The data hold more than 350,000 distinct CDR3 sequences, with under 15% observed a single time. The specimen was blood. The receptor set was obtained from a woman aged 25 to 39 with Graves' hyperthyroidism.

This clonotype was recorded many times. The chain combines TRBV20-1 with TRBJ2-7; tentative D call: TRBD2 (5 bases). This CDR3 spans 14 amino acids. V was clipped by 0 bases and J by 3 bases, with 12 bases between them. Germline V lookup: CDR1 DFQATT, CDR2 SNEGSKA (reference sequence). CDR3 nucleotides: TGCAGTGCTAGAGATTCCGGACTCGTCTACGAGCAGTACTTC. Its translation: CSARDSGLVYEQYF.

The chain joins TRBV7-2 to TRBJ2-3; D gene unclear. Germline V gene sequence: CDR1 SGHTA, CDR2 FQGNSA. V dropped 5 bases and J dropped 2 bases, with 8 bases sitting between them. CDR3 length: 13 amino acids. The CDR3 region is CASSTQTTDTQYF. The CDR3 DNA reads TGTGCCAGCAGCACACAGACCACAGATACGCAGTATTTT.

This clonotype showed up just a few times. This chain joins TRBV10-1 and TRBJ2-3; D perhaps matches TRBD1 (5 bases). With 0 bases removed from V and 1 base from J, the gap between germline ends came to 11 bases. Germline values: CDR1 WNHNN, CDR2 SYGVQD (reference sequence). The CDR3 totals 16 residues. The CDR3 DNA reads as TGCGCCAGCAGTGAGTCGCAGGGCGGAGGCACAGATACGCAGTATTTT. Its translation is CASSESQGGGTDTQYF.

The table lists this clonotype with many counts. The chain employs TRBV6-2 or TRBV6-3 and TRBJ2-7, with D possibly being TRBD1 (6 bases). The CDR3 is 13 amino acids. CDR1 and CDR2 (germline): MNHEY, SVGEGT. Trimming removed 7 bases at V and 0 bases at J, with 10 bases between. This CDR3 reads CASTWDNSYEQYF. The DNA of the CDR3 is TGTGCCAGCACGTGGGACAACTCCTACGAGCAGTACTTC.

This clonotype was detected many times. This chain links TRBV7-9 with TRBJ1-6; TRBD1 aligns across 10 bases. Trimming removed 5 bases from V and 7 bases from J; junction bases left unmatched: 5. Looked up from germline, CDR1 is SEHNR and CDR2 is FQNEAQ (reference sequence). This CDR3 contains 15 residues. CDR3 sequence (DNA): TGTGCCAGCAGCCCGGGACAGGGGAACAATTCACCCCTCCACTTT. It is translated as CASSPGQGNNSPLHF. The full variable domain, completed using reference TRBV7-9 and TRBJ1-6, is DTGVSQNPRHKITKRGQNVTFRCDPISEHNRLYWYRQTLGQGPEFLTYFQNEAQLEKSRLLSDRFSAERPKGSFSTLEIQRTEQGDSAMYLCASSPGQGNNSPLHFGNGTRLTVT.

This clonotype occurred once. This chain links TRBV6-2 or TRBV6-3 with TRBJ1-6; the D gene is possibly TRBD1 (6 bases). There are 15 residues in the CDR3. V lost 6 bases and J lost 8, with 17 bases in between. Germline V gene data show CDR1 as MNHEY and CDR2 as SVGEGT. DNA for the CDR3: TGTGCCAGCAGAAATGGGGGGACATCCCATTCACCCCTCCACTTT. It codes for CASRNGGTSHSPLHF.

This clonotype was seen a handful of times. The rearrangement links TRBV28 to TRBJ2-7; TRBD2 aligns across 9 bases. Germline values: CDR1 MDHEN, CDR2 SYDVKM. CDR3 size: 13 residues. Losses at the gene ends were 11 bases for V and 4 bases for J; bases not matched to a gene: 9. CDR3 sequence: CAGAGSGRYEQYF. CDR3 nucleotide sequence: TGTGCCGGGGCGGGGAGCGGGAGGTACGAGCAGTACTTC.

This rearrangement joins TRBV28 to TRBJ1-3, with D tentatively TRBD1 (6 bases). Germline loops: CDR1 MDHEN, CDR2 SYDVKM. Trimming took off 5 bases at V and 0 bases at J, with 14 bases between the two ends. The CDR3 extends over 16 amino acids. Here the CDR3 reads CASSPMGGRSGNTIYF. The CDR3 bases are TGTGCCAGCAGTCCCATGGGGGGCCGCTCTGGAAACACCATATATTTT.

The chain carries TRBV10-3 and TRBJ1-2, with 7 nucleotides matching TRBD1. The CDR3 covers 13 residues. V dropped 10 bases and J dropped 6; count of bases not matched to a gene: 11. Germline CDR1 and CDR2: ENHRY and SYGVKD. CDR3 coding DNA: TGTGCCACCCTTAAGGAGACAGGGCATGGCTACACCTTC. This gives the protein CATLKETGHGYTF.

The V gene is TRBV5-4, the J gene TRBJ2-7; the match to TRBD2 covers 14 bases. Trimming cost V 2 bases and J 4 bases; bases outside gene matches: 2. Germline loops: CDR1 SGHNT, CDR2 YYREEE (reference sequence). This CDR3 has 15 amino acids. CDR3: CASSFGTSGRYEQYF. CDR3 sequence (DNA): TGTGCCAGCAGCTTCGGGACTAGCGGGAGATACGAGCAGTACTTC.

In nucleotides, the CDR3 is TGTGCCAGCAGCAACCAGCGTAACTATGGCTACACCTTC. Residues: CASSNQRNYGYTF. The chain couples TRBV27 to TRBJ1-2; D uncertain. In germline, CDR1 is MNHEY, CDR2 SMNVEV (reference sequence). CDR3 length: 13 amino acids. Trimming pared 6 bases from V and 1 base from J, leaving 9 bases between.

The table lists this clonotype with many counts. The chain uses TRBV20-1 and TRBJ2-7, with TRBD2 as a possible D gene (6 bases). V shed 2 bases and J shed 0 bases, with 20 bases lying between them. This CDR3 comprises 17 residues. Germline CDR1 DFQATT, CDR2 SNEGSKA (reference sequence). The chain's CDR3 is CSARSAGWTGVSYEQYF. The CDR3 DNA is TGCAGTGCTAGATCTGCCGGTTGGACGGGGGTCTCCTACGAGCAGTACTTC.

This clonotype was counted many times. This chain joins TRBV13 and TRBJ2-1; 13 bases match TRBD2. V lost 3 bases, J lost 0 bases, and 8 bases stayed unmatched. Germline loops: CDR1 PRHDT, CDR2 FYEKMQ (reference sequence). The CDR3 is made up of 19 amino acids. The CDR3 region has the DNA TGTGCCAGCAGCTTTGCGGGACTAGCGGGAAGAAGCTCCTACAATGAGCAGTTCTTC. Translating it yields CASSFAGLAGRSSYNEQFF. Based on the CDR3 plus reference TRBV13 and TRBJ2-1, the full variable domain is AAGVIQSPRHLIKEKRETATLKCYPIPRHDTVYWYQQGPGQDPQFLISFYEKMQSDKGSIPDRFSAQQFSDYHSELNMSSLELGDSALYFCASSFAGLAGRSSYNEQFFGPGTRLTVL.

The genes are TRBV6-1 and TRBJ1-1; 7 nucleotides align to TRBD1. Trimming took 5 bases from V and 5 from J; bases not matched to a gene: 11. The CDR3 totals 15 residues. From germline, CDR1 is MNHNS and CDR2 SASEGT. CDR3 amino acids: CASSPNPGGRTEAFF. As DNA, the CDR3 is TGTGCCAGCAGTCCGAACCCAGGGGGACGAACTGAAGCTTTCTTT.